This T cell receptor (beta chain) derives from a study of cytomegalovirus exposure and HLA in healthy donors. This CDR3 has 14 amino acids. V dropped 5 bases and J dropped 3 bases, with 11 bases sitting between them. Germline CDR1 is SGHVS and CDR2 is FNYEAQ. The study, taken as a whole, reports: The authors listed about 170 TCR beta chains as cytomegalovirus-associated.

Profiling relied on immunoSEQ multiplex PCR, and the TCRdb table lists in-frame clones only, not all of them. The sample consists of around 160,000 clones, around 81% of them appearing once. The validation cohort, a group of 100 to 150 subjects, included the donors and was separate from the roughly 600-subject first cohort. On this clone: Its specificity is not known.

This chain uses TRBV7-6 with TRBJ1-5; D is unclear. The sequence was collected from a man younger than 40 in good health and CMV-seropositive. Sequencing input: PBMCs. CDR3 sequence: CASSLGGFNQPQHF. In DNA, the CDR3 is TGTGCCAGCAGCCTAGGAGGTTTCAATCAGCCCCAGCATTTT.